This T cell receptor (beta chain) was found in a study of cytomegalovirus exposure and HLA in healthy donors (dated by TCRdb to about 2017). Turning to the overall study: An earlier analysis of several hundred of the donors reported 276 Gb of sequence data and 100 million to 140 million unique TCR beta sequences from about 200 million T cells. Typing coverage varied by locus: roughly 629-640 donors for A, B, C, DRB1 and DQB1; under 550 for DQA1; more than 600 for DPA1; approximately 490 for DPB1. The T cell repertoires of 666 subjects were profiled by immunosequencing and related to cytomegalovirus serostatus. HLA typing covered class I and class II loci at four-digit resolution. The study aimed to test whether cataloging public T cell receptors could reveal signatures of past pathogen exposure. To study patterns of TCR occurrence, a later analysis re-analyzed previously published TCR beta repertoires from several hundred donors and added high-resolution HLA genotyping. All discovery cohort repertoires had been generated on a single sequencing platform. An early release that covered some 640 HLA-typed donors contained 250 to 350 gigabases of sequencing data and some 87 million unique TCR sequences. Of the 300 to 450 genotyped donors, approximately 82% fell in the genetic ancestry cluster associated with self-reported Caucasian donors. Alongside the repertoire data, information on donor age, sex, ethnicity and CMV serostatus was compiled. An earlier analysis of more than 450 of the donors used high-throughput TCR beta sequencing to judge whether each TCR beta V gene segment behaved as functional or pseudogenic. Because of strong linkage in the cohort, five DR-DQ haplotypes were treated as single units for association and clustering. Rather than drawing on any new phenotypic data, the later analysis identified candidate immune exposures from TCR beta sequences and the way those sequences occurred across donors. Genome-wide SNP genotypes for about 60% of the 666 donors were used in a later genetic analysis, which treated that subset as a discovery cohort. In addition to the first cohort of around 670 subjects, a separate validation cohort of about 120 different subjects was used. Among around 400 genotyped donors of the cohort, an average of around 220,000 unique TCR beta nucleotide sequences was sequenced per donor, of which 15% to 20% were non-productive. High-throughput TCR immunosequencing, statistical association of individual TCRs with disease status, and machine learning were combined to predict cytomegalovirus infection status. The paper as a whole reports these results and caveats: In vitro tests confirmed that a few of the cytomegalovirus-associated TCR beta chains recognize cytomegalovirus antigens. In a later analysis, several top co-occurrence clusters were reported to appear linked to parvovirus B19, influenza, CMV and Epstein-Barr virus. CMV serostatus was the only immune exposure information available for the cohort. Correlated functional status among segregating V segments might be attributable to linkage disequilibrium, but an unknown experimental factor could not be ruled out. Assigning TCR associations to individual alleles was difficult when HLA alleles, especially DR and DQ, strongly co-occurred. Because HLA typing was unavailable for some donors at each locus, only the typed subset was used in association tests. A total of 150 to 200 TCR beta chains were listed by the study as associated with cytomegalovirus. In a later analysis, TCR association rates were found to vary across HLA loci, with the most associated TCRs seen for DRB1 alleles and the fewest for HLA-C alleles. In a later genetic analysis, fewer N-insertions in productive TCRs were reported among donors in an Asian-associated ancestry cluster than the roughly 700-donor mean. The authors suggested that the approach could potentially be generalized to other disease states and immunological phenotypes. At a false discovery rate of 0.05, a later analysis linked about 17,000 TCR beta sequences to specific HLA alleles. According to a later analysis, most CMV-associated TCR beta chains appeared to be HLA-restricted, and the HLA associations seemed to be driven largely by CMV exposure. Some IMGT-functional V segments, including TRBV6-2 and TRBV6-3, could not be told apart with the 87-base-pair reads, so those segments were excluded. A further reported finding was that TCR beta sequences accurately predicted the HLA-A and HLA-B alleles for most subjects in the first cohort. The earlier analysis of approximately 590 of the donors excluded approximately 17 rarely observed V segments, including chromosome 9 orphons, because counts were too low. Compared with equally common non-associated chains, HLA-associated TCR beta chains in a later analysis were more clonally expanded and had lower generation probabilities. In both the original and validation cohorts, the classifier was reported to diagnose cytomegalovirus status with high specificity and sensitivity. An association between a missense DCLRE1C variant and V-gene and J-gene trimming of TCR beta chains was found in a later genetic analysis and replicated in an independent cohort. Sequencing depth was assumed to be roughly uniform across donors in the presence/absence analyses, though that assumption may not hold. In this cohort, only TCR beta chains were sequenced, and detectable features were limited by the absence of alpha or paired-chain data. A cluster of highly shared sequence variants was judged likely to represent a technical artifact of the sequencing pipeline. Most TCR sequences were observed very rarely across donors, whereas some public TCRs were present in many individuals. In an earlier analysis of 450 to 750 of the donors, most TCR beta V segments appeared in productive rearrangements about 87% or about 30% of the time, broadly matching IMGT annotations.

In total, more than 500 healthy bone marrow donors made up the cohort. At the time of sampling, every cohort member was nominally healthy, though immune exposures that went unrecorded were likely present. The donor tested CMV seronegative, placing the donor among the 350 or so seronegative members of the cohort. A peripheral blood sample was provided by each donor, and peripheral blood mononuclear cells were used for TCR beta sequencing. The Qiagen DNeasy Blood Extraction Kit was used to extract genomic DNA from the blood cell samples. Library generation was performed with the immunoSEQ multiplex PCR assay. For the multiplex PCR, a mixture combining 60 forward primers for TCR Vbeta segments and 13 reverse primers for TCR Jbeta segments was used. The CDR3 region of rearranged TCR beta genes was amplified from genomic DNA by a multiplex PCR assay. The amplified TCR beta libraries were sequenced on the Illumina HiSeq System as 87-base-pair reads. The authors' analysis ran thus. Across the 670 or so repertoires, a later analysis counted roughly 77 million unique TCR beta chains, roughly 11 million of which were shared by at least two donors. A nearest-neighbor algorithm error-corrected the raw reads and collapsed the reads into unique sequences, merging closely related sequences to remove PCR and sequencing errors. Alignment of CDR3 sequences to IMGT reference sequences was used to assign V, D and J gene segments. For a sequence to be retained, a match of at least six nucleotides to both a V gene segment and a J gene segment was required. A rearrangement was called productive if the CDR3 had no stop codons and remained in frame with V and J, and every other rearrangement was called non-productive. Following IMGT convention, CDR3 was defined as the stretch from the second conserved V-encoded cysteine up to the conserved J-encoded phenylalanine. In an earlier analysis of roughly 610 of the donors, sequences lacking an unambiguous match to a single V gene segment were excluded. An earlier analysis of several hundred of the donors called V segments functional above 56.7% productive rearrangements and segregating when the between-donor standard deviation exceeded 5%. A statistical classification framework was developed to diagnose cytomegalovirus status using the catalog of TCR beta chain sequences. In a later analysis, TCR nucleotide sequences were compared against IMGT/GENE-DB human TR gene sequences so that V and J genes could be assigned. Using the TCRdist pipeline, a later analysis assigned CDR3 sequences along with most-parsimonious VDJ recombination scenarios. In a later analysis, each TCR beta chain was defined by its CDR3 amino acid sequence together with its V-gene family, and reads without a unique V-gene family were excluded. To address suspected cross-contamination and a sequencing artifact, a later analysis removed under 600 highly shared, low-generation-probability nucleotide sequences. A later analysis calculated a clonal expansion index for each public chain from normalized within-repertoire ranks of inferred template counts. In a later analysis, generation probabilities were computed with a VDJ recombination model fitted to out-of-frame rearrangements, and the resulting probabilities were checked against IGoR. A later analysis scored TCR-TCR, TCR-HLA and TCR-CMV co-occurrence with hypergeometric tests, applying a repertoire-size bias correction to TCR pairs. False discovery rates were estimated in a later analysis by permuting HLA or CMV assignments 20 times. In a later analysis, co-occurring TCRs were grouped using DBSCAN, and TCRdist sequence similarity was added for clustering within HLA-allele-positive subsets. Repertoires with fewer than 30,000 or more than 120,000 public chains were left out of co-occurrence clustering, as were five repertoires with anomalous nucleotide sharing. The source is immuneACCESS, and TCRdb retained only in-frame sequences with V and J called. Part of the clones is not carried over; for the studies checked, unresolved V genes explain less than half of this, and the remainder is unexplained. That table gives V, J and clone size, and the DNA gave D and trimming. For this sample, the table gives over 40,000 clones. Under 8% of the sample is held by the ten biggest clonotypes.

Of note for this clone: Its antigen remains unidentified.

The CDR3 numbers 12 residues from cysteine through phenylalanine. The CDR3 DNA has 36 bases and is translated from base 1. CDR1 SGHDN and CDR2 FVKESK were looked up in the germline V gene. V is pared back by 1 base and J by 8 bases, with 8 bases lying between the germline termini. What was sequenced was PBMCs. The receptor chain draws on TRBV14 and TRBJ2-5; a confident D gene designation cannot be given. This receptor was obtained from a young man in good health and CMV-seronegative. The sequenced DNA is TGTGCCAGCAGCCAAGCTACGCCCACCCAGTACTTC. Translated, it gives CASSQATPTQYF.